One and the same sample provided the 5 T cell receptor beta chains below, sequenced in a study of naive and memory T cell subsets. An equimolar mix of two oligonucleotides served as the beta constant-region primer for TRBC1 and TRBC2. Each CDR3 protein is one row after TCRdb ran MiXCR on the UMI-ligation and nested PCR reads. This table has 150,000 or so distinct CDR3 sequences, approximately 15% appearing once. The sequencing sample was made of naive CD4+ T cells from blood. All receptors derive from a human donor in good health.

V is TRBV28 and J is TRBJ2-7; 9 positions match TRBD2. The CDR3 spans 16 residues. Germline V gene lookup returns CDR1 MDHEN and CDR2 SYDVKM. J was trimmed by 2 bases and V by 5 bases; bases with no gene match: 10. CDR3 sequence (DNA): TGTGCCAGCAGTAGTAGCGGGAGCCCTGGGCCCTACGAGCAGTACTTC. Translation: CASSSSGSPGPYEQYF.

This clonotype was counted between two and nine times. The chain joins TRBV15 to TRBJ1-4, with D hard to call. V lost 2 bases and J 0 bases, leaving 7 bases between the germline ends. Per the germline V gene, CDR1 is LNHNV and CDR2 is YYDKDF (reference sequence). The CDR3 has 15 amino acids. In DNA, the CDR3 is TGTGCCACCAGCAGATCGTATGCAACTAATGAAAAACTGTTTTTT. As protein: CATSRSYATNEKLFF.

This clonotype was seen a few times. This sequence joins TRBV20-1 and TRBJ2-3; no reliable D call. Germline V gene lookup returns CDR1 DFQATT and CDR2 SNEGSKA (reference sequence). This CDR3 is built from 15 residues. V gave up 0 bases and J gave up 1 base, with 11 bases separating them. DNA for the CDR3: TGCAGTGCTAGAGATTGGCCGAAAGGCACAGATACGCAGTATTTT. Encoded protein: CSARDWPKGTDTQYF.

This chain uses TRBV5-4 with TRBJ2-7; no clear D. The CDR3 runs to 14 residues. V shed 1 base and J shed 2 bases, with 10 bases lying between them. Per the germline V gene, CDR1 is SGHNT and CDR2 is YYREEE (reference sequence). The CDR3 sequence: CASSLLVDAYEQYF. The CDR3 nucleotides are TGTGCCAGCAGCTTGCTAGTAGACGCCTACGAGCAGTACTTC.

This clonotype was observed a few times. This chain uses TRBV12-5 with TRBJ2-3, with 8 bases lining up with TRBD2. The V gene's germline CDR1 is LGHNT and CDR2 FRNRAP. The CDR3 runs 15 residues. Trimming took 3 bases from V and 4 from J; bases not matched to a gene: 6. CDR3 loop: CASGFRSGSADTQYF. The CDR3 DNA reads TGTGCTAGTGGTTTTAGAAGCGGGAGTGCAGATACGCAGTATTTT.